The 26 T cell receptor beta chains reported below all come from one sample, sequenced in a study of OX40 agonist ivuxolimab in advanced cancers. Here immunoSEQ multiplex PCR was the method, and the copy in TCRdb shows in-frame clones only, minus some. The table includes 35,000 to 45,000 clones, 80% to 90% detected once. The input for sequencing was CD4+ or CD8+ T cells sorted from blood, taken in a trial of the OX40 agonist ivuxolimab. The receptors come from an adult with an advanced solid tumor such as melanoma, head and neck, liver or kidney cancer.

The chain employs TRBV6-5 and TRBJ2-5; D ambiguous. CDR3 length: 13 residues. The V gene lost 0 bases and the J gene lost 2 bases, with 4 bases spanning the gap. Germline CDR1 is MNHEY and CDR2 is SVGAGI. This chain's CDR3 is CASSYSTQETQYF. The CDR3 nucleotides are TGTGCCAGCAGTTACTCGACTCAAGAGACCCAGTACTTC.

The chain has TRBV6-5 and TRBJ2-7; 7 bases map to TRBD2. Germline CDR1 MNHEY, CDR2 SVGAGI. V gave up 6 bases and J gave up 7 bases; unmatched junction bases: 12. There are 14 residues in the CDR3. In DNA, the CDR3 is TGTGCCAGCAGGCAAGCGGGATCCTCGGGGGAGCAGTACTTC. Encoded protein: CASRQAGSSGEQYF.

This clone was counted between two and nine times. The chain combines TRBV27 with TRBJ1-1; maybe TRBD1 (5 bases). V dropped 4 bases and J dropped 2 bases, with 11 bases sitting between them. The length of the CDR3 is 14 residues. In germline, CDR1 is MNHEY, CDR2 SMNVEV (reference sequence). The CDR3 here is CASSSIGANTEAFF. The CDR3 bases are TGTGCCAGCAGTTCCATAGGGGCAAACACTGAAGCTTTCTTT.

The V and J genes are TRBV4-2 and TRBJ1-5, with D uncertain. The CDR3 is 16 amino acids. The germline CDR1 and CDR2 sequences are LGHNA and YNFKEQ. V lost 0 bases to trimming and J lost 0 bases, with 9 bases between them. The CDR3 protein is CASSQDMGGSNQPQHF. The DNA for the CDR3 is TGTGCCAGCAGCCAAGATATGGGAGGTAGCAATCAGCCCCAGCATTTT.

The rearrangement uses TRBV19 and TRBJ1-5; weak D call: TRBD1 (5 bases). The CDR3 loop spans 15 amino acids. The V gene's germline CDR1 is LNHDA and CDR2 SQIVND (reference sequence). V lost 5 bases to trimming and J lost 2 bases, with 13 bases between them. The CDR3 nucleotides read TGTGCCAGTAGTCCGGCGGGGGAAGGCAATCAGCCCCAGCATTTT. Amino acids: CASSPAGEGNQPQHF. Full variable domain (rest looked up from reference TRBV19 and TRBJ1-5): DGGITQSPKYLFRKEGQNVTLSCEQNLNHDAMYWYRQDPGQGLRLIYYSQIVNDFQKGDIAEGYSVSREKKESFPLTVTSAQKNPTAFYLCASSPAGEGNQPQHFGDGTRLSIL.

The chain recombines TRBV6-6 with TRBJ2-5; a possible D gene is TRBD1 (6 bases). This CDR3 spans 12 amino acids. V lost 7 bases and J lost 4, with 10 bases in between. Germline V gene data show CDR1 as MNHNY and CDR2 as SVGAGI (reference sequence). Here the CDR3 reads CASTGEIETQYF. Here the CDR3 DNA reads TGTGCCAGCACAGGGGAGATAGAGACCCAGTACTTC.

This clone came up once. The rearrangement links TRBV13 to TRBJ2-2, with 9 bases matching TRBD1. With 6 bases clipped from V and 3 bases from J, the junction kept 5 bases outside the gene matches. The CDR3 is 15 amino acids. In germline, CDR1 is PRHDT, CDR2 FYEKMQ (reference sequence). The CDR3 spells CASRRTGVDTGELFF. The DNA for the CDR3 is TGTGCCAGCAGGCGGACAGGGGTAGACACCGGGGAGCTGTTTTTT.

The rearrangement links TRBV10-2 to TRBJ2-2, with 9 bases aligning to TRBD2. The CDR3 extends over 16 amino acids. Per germline, CDR1 WSHSY and CDR2 SAAADI. The junction had 7 bases not matched to a gene; V was cut back by 3 bases and J by 5 bases. CDR3 in amino acids: CASSEGSGRGTGELFF. The CDR3 DNA follows: TGCGCCAGCAGTGAAGGTAGCGGGAGAGGTACCGGGGAGCTGTTTTTT.

The V call is TRBV30, the J call TRBJ1-4; D uncertain. Trimming left V 1 base short and J 0 bases short, with 3 bases between. Germline lookup yields CDR1 GTSNPN and CDR2 SVGIG (reference sequence). The CDR3 spans 13 residues. The CDR3 sequence: CAWSGATNEKLFF. The CDR3 DNA sequence: TGTGCCTGGAGTGGGGCAACTAATGAAAAACTGTTTTTT.

V and J are TRBV6-6 and TRBJ1-4, with 7 bases fitting TRBD1. The CDR3 has 15 residues. Trimming cost V 2 bases and J 3 bases; bases outside gene matches: 3. The V gene's germline CDR1 is MNHNY and CDR2 SVGAGI (reference sequence). CDR3 residues: CASSYEGAANEKLFF. CDR3 DNA: TGTGCCAGCAGTTACGAGGGGGCTGCTAATGAAAAACTGTTTTTT.

This chain links TRBV4-1 with TRBJ1-2; TRBD1 aligns across 7 bases. This CDR3 has 15 amino acids. V lost 1 base, J lost 0 bases, and 2 bases stayed unmatched. Germline V lookup: CDR1 MGHRA, CDR2 YSYEKL. The CDR3 nucleotides read TGCGCCAGCAGCCAAGGACAGGGACCTAACTATGGCTACACCTTC. This gives the protein CASSQGQGPNYGYTF.

V usage is TRBV6-6 and J usage is TRBJ1-4, with D possibly TRBD1 on 5 matching bases. This CDR3 region has 14 residues. Deletions cut 7 bases from V and 7 bases from J, with 16 bases between. The germline gives CDR1 MNHNY, CDR2 SVGAGI (reference sequence). The CDR3 sequence is CASTHKGSSEKLFF. The CDR3, as DNA: TGTGCCAGCACACACAAGGGGTCTAGTGAAAAACTGTTTTTT.

The rearrangement joins TRBV27 to TRBJ2-7; 8 bases line up with TRBD1. This CDR3 region has 16 residues. The V and J ends lost 3 bases and 10 bases, in that order; junction bases with no gene match: 17. Germline-derived CDR1 and CDR2 are MNHEY and SMNVEV (reference sequence). Here the CDR3 DNA reads TGTGCCAGCAGTTTCCGGACAGGGACCCCGCAAGAGAATCAGTACTTC. Amino acids: CASSFRTGTPQENQYF.

The gene calls are TRBV7-2 and TRBJ2-7; 7 nucleotides line up with TRBD1. V gave up 1 base and J gave up 5 bases; unmatched junction bases: 8. Germline V CDR1 and CDR2: SGHTA, FQGNSA. This CDR3 has 15 residues. For the CDR3, the DNA is TGTGCCAGCAGCTTAGGATGGCAGGGGGTCCACGAGCAGTACTTC. It codes for CASSLGWQGVHEQYF.

The genes are TRBV6-1 and TRBJ2-1, with no clear D. Trimming pared 0 bases from V and 4 bases from J, leaving 13 bases between. Germline V gene sequence: CDR1 MNHNS, CDR2 SASEGT. The CDR3 spans 16 residues. The CDR3 spells CASSEAGYPPYNEQFF. The DNA for the CDR3 is TGTGCCAGCAGTGAAGCCGGCTACCCCCCATACAATGAGCAGTTCTTC.

The chain couples TRBV6-5 to TRBJ2-7; D gene unclear. Per the germline V gene, CDR1 is MNHEY and CDR2 is SVGAGI. V lost 0 bases to trimming and J lost 2 bases, with 8 bases between them. CDR3 length equals 14 residues. The CDR3 reads CASSYSQRPYEQYF. In DNA, the CDR3 is TGTGCCAGCAGTTACTCTCAAAGGCCCTACGAGCAGTACTTC.

The chain combines TRBV18 with TRBJ2-3; D is unclear. CDR1 is KGHSH and CDR2 is LQKENI in the germline V gene. The length of the CDR3 is 12 residues. Trimming cost V 1 base and J 3 bases, with 2 bases left between them. The CDR3, as DNA: TGTGCCAGCTCACCACGGACAGATACGCAGTATTTT. Protein product: CASSPRTDTQYF. The full variable domain, completed using reference TRBV18 and TRBJ2-3, is NAGVMQNPRHLVRRRGQEARLRCSPMKGHSHVYWYRQLPEEGLKFMVYLQKENIIDESGMPKERFSAEFPKEGPSILRIQQVVRGDSAAYFCASSPRTDTQYFGPGTRLTVL.

The J gene is TRBJ2-2, the V gene TRBV6-5; TRBD1 aligns across 9 bases. The CDR3 sequence is 15 residues long. Germline trimming cut 7 bases from V and 6 bases from J; bases unmatched to any gene: 9. Germline V CDR1 and CDR2: MNHEY, SVGAGI. CDR3 region: CASKLQDRGPGELFF. The CDR3 DNA reads TGTGCCAGCAAACTTCAGGACAGGGGACCCGGGGAGCTGTTTTTT.

The chain has TRBV29-1 and TRBJ2-7; 9 positions match TRBD2. With V trimmed by 8 bases and J by 6 bases, 11 bases remained unmatched. CDR3 length: 13 amino acids. Germline V gives CDR1 SQVTM, CDR2 ANQGSEA. The CDR3 loop is CSFTWVAGVEQYF. CDR3 DNA: TGCAGCTTTACCTGGGTAGCGGGAGTCGAGCAGTACTTC.

This clone showed up just a few times. Written as DNA, the CDR3 is TGTGCCTGGAGTGTGGGGAGGGGGCAAGGGAGTTCACCCCTCCACTTT. Its protein is CAWSVGRGQGSSPLHF. The chain couples TRBV30 to TRBJ1-6; 7 nucleotides align to TRBD1. The CDR3 covers 16 residues. Trimming cost V 0 bases and J 9 bases; bases outside gene matches: 11. Germline V gives CDR1 GTSNPN, CDR2 SVGIG (reference sequence).

The chain couples TRBV14 to TRBJ1-6; 10 positions agree with TRBD1. This CDR3 comprises 14 residues. The V gene end was trimmed by 4 bases and the J gene end by 9 bases; junction bases not matched to a gene: 3. CDR1 and CDR2 from the germline V gene are SGHDN and FVKESK. The CDR3 bases are TGTGCCAGCAGCCCGGACAGGGGGGCTTCACCCCTCCACTTT. It codes for CASSPDRGASPLHF.

V is TRBV5-1 and J is TRBJ2-7; D is unclear. Deletions cut 2 bases from V and 2 bases from J, with 8 bases between. CDR3 length equals 13 residues. Germline V CDR1 and CDR2: SGHRS, YFSETQ. The CDR3 loop is CASSLNSPYEQYF. CDR3 bases: TGCGCCAGCAGCTTAAACAGTCCCTACGAGCAGTACTTC.

The V call is TRBV6-6, the J call TRBJ1-2; tentative D call: TRBD1 (6 bases). The germline CDR1 and CDR2 sequences are MNHNY and SVGAGI (reference sequence). Trimming took 7 bases from V and 7 from J, leaving 16 bases between them. The CDR3 has 13 residues. CDR3 in DNA: TGTGCCAGCACCATAGTAGACAGGTCTGGCTACACCTTC. It specifies CASTIVDRSGYTF.

This chain connects TRBV10-3 to TRBJ2-2, with TRBD1 matching over 8 bases. CDR1 is ENHRY, CDR2 SYGVKD, per germline. Trimming at V came to 5 bases and at J to 5 bases, leaving 25 bases not matched to a gene. This CDR3 is built from 21 residues. In DNA form, the CDR3 reads TGTGCCATCAGTTTTCCACCATCCCTGTCCCCGGGACAGGTAAAAACCGGGGAGCTGTTTTTT. Protein: CAISFPPSLSPGQVKTGELFF.

The chain uses TRBV7-3 and TRBJ2-3, with 10 bases aligning to TRBD2. The CDR3 covers 21 residues. Germline V gene sequence: CDR1 SGHTA, CDR2 FQGTGA. V lost 5 bases and J lost 0; bases outside the gene matches: 20. The CDR3 region is CASSLKGRLAGEYTSTDTQYF. In nucleotides, the CDR3 is TGTGCCAGCAGCCTTAAGGGCCGTCTAGCGGGAGAATACACCAGCACAGATACGCAGTATTTT.

The chain links TRBV5-4 to TRBJ2-7; no clear D gene. CDR3 length: 14 amino acids. Trimming took 0 bases from V and 2 from J, leaving 9 bases between them. CDR1 is SGHNT, CDR2 YYREEE, per germline (reference sequence). CDR3 in DNA: TGTGCCAGCAGCTTGGTTTCGGTCCCCTACGAGCAGTACTTC. Amino acids: CASSLVSVPYEQYF.